This T cell receptor beta chain was identified during a study of T cells expressing NK-cell markers. Study-level findings and limits: Top CD8+ clonotypes included the dominant CD3+CD56+NKG2C+ clonotypes in several donors. The CD3+CD56-NKG2C+ fraction of a handful of donors was likewise dominated by these clonotypes.

The authors generated TCR beta cDNA through 5'RACE template switching with UMIs. No DNA is given; TCRdb re-called the 5' RACE reads and lists each CDR3 protein once. The sample's table shows about 540,000 distinct CDR3 sequences. A note on this clonotype: The antigen is not known.

CDR3 length: 15 residues. Germline assignment: CDR1 SGHTA and CDR2 FQGNSA. The sequenced sample consisted of blood T cells: a sorted CD56 or NKG2C T cell subset, CD4+ or CD8+ T cells, or bulk PBMC T cells (not recorded which). This clonotype originated in a man between 18 and 29 years old in good health. The chain carries TRBV7-2 and TRBJ2-1; there is no DNA to check the TCRdb D call of TRBD1. CDR3 sequence reads: CASSLGGQGEIEQFF.